This T cell receptor (beta chain) was sequenced during a study of blood T cell repertoires in COVID-19 (TCRdb year 2020). For context, the study as a whole: Samples from collaborators originated in the United States, Italy and Spain and spanned both the acute and convalescent phases of COVID-19. The samples were drawn from the first 160 participants of the ongoing ImmuneRACE study and from some 1,300 subjects provided by 6 global collaborators. The prospective study material was composed of cDNA or gDNA derived from T cells, B-cell-depleted T cells, or PBMCs. The repertoires were released in a freely available public database intended as a resource for research on the immune response to SARS-CoV-2. Where HLA class I and class II types were available, the types were taken from metadata supplied by the sample provider, not from assay-based typing. Subjects who had been exposed to COVID-19, were actively infected with it, or had recovered from it provided the deeply sampled blood TCRbeta repertoires that made up the dataset. Nearly every sample came with metadata listing a de-identified subject ID, COVID-19 status, age in years and sex.

Whole blood was collected in K2EDTA tubes by collaborating institutions according to the institutions' own protocols. For TCRbeta analysis, collaborators shipped samples in one of three forms: frozen whole blood, isolated PBMCs, or DNA extracted from either of those sample types. On this clone: What antigen it recognizes has not been identified. The record has no base qualities; no much larger clone is one base away.

Taken from the germline V gene, the CDR1 and CDR2 loops are LGHNA and YSLEER. At the junction V is shortened by 3 bases and J by 0 bases, with 11 bases in between. Its CDR3 holds 15 amino acids, cysteine through phenylalanine. Only the CDR3 region is kept as DNA, spanning 45 bases read in frame from base 1. Results and caveats for the whole study, not just this receptor: The amount of clinical and demographic metadata varied by source and participant and was provided uncurated.

TCRbeta CDR3 regions were amplified from genomic DNA using the immunoSEQ Assay, a bias-controlled multiplex PCR. Regarding the original processing steps: The number of nucleated cells in each sample was estimated by amplification of reference gene primers within the assay. To quantify the absolute abundance of each unique TCRbeta CDR3 rearrangement, sequence reads were collapsed and filtered. For each sample, productive Simpson clonality was calculated as the square root of Simpson's diversity index across productive rearrangements. Drawn from immuneACCESS, this table holds only the in-frame rearrangements with V and J called that TCRdb kept. Clones are partly lost; checked studies trace under half to an unresolved V gene and leave the rest unexplained. V and J calls and clone size are copied from that table; D and trimming were computed from the DNA. In all, the sample holds around 68,000 clones, and nearly 90% of those were seen once. In total, the top ten clones hold roughly 8.8% of the sample.

Sample: peripheral blood. The receptor comes from a man aged 50 to 59 with active COVID-19. The sequence links TRBV4-3 to TRBJ1-1, with a tentative D gene TRBD1 over 5 matching bases. The CDR3 sequence is CASSQEGLLNTEAFF. The nucleotide sequence reads as follows: TGCGCCAGCAGCCAGGAGGGACTCCTGAACACTGAAGCTTTCTTT.